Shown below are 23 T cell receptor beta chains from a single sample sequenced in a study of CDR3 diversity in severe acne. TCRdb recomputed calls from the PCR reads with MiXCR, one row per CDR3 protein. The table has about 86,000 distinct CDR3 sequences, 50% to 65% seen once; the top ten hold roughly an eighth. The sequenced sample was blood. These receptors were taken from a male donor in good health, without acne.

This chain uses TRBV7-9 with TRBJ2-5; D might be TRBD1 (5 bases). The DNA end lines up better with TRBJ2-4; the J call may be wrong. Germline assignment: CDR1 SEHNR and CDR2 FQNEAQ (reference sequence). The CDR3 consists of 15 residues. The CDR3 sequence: CASSLARQGRDIQYF. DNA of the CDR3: TGTGCCAGCAGCTTAGCGCGGCAGGGTAGAGACATTCAGTACTTC.

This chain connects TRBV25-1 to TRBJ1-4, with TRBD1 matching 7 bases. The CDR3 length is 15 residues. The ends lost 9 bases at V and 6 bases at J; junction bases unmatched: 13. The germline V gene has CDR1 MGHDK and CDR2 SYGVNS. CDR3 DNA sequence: TGTGCCAGTAGTTCGATTCCAGGGGGAGATGAAAAACTGTTTTTT. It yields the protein CASSSIPGGDEKLFF.

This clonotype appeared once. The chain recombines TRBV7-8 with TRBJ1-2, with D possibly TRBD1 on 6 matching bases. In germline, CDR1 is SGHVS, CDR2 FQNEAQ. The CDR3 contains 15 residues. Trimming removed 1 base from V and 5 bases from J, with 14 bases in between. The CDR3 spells CASSLEARGLYGYTF. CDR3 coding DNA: TGTGCCAGCAGCTTAGAGGCCAGGGGACTTTATGGCTACACCTTC. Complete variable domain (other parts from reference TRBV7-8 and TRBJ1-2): GAGVSQSPRYKVAKRGQDVALRCDPISGHVSLFWYQQALGQGPEFLTYFQNEAQLDKSGLPSDRFFAERPEGSVSTLKIQRTQQEDSAVYLCASSLEARGLYGYTFGSGTRLTVV.

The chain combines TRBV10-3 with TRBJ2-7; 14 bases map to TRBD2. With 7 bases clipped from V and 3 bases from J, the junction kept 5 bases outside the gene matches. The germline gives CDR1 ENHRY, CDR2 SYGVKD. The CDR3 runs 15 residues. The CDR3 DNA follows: TGTGCCATCAACTCCGGGACTAGCGGGGGCTACGAGCAGTACTTC. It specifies CAINSGTSGGYEQYF.

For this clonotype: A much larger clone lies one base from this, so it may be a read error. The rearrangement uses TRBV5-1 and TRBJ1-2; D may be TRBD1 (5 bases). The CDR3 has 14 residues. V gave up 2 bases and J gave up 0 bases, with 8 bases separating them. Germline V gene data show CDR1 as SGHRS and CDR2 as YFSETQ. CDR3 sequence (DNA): TGCGCCAGCAGCTTAGGGGATGCTAACTATGGCTACACCTTC. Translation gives CASSLGDANYGYTF.

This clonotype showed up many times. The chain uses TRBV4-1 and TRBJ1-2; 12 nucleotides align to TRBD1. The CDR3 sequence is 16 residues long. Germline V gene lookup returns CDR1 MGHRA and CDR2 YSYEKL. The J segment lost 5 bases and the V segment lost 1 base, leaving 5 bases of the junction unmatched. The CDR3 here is CASSQVGQGAGYGYTF. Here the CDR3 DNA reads TGCGCCAGCAGCCAAGTGGGACAGGGGGCGGGGTATGGCTACACCTTC.

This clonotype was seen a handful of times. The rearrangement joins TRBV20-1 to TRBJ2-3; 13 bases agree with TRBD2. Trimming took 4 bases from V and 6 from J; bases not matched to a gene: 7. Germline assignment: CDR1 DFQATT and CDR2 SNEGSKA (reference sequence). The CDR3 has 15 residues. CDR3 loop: CSANGLAGAGDTQYF. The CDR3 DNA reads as TGCAGTGCTAACGGACTAGCGGGGGCGGGGGATACGCAGTATTTT.

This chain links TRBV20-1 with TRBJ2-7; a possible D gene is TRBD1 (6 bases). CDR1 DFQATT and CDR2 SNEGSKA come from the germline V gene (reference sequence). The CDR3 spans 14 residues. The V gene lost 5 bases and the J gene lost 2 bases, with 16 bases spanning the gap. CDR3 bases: TGCAGTGCTCAGGGGTTCGGAGCACCCTACGAGCAGTACTTC. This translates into CSAQGFGAPYEQYF.

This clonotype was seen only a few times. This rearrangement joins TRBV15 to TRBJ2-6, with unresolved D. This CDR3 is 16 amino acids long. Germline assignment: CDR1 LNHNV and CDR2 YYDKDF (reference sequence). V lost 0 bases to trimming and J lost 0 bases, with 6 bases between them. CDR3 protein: CATSRDHTSGANVLTF. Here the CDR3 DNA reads TGTGCCACCAGCAGAGATCATACCTCTGGGGCCAACGTCCTGACTTTC.

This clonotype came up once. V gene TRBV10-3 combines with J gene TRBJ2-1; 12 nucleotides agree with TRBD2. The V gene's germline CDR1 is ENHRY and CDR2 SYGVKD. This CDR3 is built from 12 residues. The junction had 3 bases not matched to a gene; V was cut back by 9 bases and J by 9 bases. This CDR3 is CAIGTSGSEQFF. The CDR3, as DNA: TGTGCCATAGGGACTAGCGGGTCTGAGCAGTTCTTC.

This CDR3 reads CASSDPGQGANYGYTF. The CDR3 bases are TGTGCCAGCAGTGATCCGGGGCAGGGTGCTAACTATGGCTACACCTTC. J is TRBJ1-2 and V is TRBV2; TRBD1 might be the D (5 bases). The CDR3 consists of 16 residues. Trimming pared 3 bases from V and 0 bases from J, leaving 14 bases between. The germline V gene has CDR1 SNHLY and CDR2 FYNNEI.

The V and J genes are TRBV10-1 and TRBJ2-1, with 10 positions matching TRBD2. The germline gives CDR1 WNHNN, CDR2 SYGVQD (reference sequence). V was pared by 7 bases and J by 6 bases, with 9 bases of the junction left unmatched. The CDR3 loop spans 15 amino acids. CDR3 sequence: CASTTAGGTPNEQFF. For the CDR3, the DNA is TGCGCCAGCACAACAGCGGGGGGGACTCCCAATGAGCAGTTCTTC.

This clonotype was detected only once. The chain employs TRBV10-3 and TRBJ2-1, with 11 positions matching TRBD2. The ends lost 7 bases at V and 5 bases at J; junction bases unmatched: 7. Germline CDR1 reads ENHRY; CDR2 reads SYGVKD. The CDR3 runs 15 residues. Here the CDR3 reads CAINSGTSGNNEQFF. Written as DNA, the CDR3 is TGTGCCATCAACTCCGGGACTAGCGGAAACAATGAGCAGTTCTTC.

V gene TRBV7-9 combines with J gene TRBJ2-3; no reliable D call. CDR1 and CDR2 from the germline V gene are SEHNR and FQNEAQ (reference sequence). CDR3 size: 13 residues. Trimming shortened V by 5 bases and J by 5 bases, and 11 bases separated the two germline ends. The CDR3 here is CASSQTRGDTQYF. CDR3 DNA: TGTGCCAGCAGCCAAACACGCGGAGATACGCAGTATTTT.

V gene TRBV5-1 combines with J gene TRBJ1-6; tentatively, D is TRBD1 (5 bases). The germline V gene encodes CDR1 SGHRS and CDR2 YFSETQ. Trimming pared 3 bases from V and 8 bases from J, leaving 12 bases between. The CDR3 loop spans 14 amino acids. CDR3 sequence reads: CASSWGGTYSPLHF. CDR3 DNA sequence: TGCGCCAGCAGCTGGGGGGGGACCTATTCACCCCTCCACTTT.

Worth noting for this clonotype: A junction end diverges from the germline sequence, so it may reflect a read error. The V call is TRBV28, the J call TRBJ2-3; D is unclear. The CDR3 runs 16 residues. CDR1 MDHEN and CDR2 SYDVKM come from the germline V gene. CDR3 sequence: CASGLRWSLGANTQYF. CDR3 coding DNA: TGTGCCAGCGGTTTAAGGTGGAGCCTCGGTGCGAATACGCAGTATTTT.

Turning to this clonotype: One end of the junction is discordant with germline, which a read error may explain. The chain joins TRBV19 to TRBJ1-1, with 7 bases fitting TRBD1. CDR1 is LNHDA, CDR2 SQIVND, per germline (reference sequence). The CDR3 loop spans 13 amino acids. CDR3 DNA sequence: TGTGCCAGTCAGACAGGGCTGAACGCTGAAGCTTTCTTT. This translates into CASQTGLNAEAFF.

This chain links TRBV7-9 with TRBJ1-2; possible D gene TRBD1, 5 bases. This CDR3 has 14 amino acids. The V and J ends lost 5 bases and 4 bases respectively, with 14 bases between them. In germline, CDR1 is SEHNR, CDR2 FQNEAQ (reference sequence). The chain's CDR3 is CASSQPGRGYGYTF. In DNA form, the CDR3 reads TGTGCCAGCAGCCAACCCGGGAGGGGCTATGGCTACACCTTC.

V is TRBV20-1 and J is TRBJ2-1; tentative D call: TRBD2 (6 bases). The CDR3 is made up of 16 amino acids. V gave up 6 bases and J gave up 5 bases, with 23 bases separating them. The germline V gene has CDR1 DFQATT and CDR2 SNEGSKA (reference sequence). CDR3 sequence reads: CSASSPRPTSNNEQFF. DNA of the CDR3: TGCAGTGCCAGCAGCCCCCGGCCCACTAGCAACAATGAGCAGTTCTTC.

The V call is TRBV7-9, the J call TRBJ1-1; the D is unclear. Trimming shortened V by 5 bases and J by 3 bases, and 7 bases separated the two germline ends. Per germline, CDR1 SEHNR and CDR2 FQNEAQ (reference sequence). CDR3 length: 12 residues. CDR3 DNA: TGTGCCAGCAGCCCCCCTTACACTGAAGCTTTCTTT. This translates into CASSPPYTEAFF. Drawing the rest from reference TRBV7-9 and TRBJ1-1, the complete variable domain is DTGVSQNPRHKITKRGQNVTFRCDPISEHNRLYWYRQTLGQGPEFLTYFQNEAQLEKSRLLSDRFSAERPKGSFSTLEIQRTEQGDSAMYLCASSPPYTEAFFGQGTRLTVV.

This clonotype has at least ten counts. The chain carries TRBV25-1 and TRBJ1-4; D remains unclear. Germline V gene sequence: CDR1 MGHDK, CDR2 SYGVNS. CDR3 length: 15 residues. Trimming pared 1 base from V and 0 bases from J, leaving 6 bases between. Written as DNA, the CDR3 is TGTGCCAGCAGTGAATTTGGGGCAACTAATGAAAAACTGTTTTTT. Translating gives CASSEFGATNEKLFF.

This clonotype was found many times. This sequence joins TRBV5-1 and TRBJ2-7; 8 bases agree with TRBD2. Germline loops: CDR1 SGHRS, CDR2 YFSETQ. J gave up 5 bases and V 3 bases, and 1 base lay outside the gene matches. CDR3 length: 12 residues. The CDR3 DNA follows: TGCGCCAGCAGCTACGGGGGGGACGAGCAGTACTTC. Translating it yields CASSYGGDEQYF. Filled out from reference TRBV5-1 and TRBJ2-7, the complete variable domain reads KAGVTQTPRYLIKTRGQQVTLSCSPISGHRSVSWYQQTPGQGLQFLFEYFSETQRNKGNFPGRFSGRQFSNSRSEMNVSTLELGDSALYLCASSYGGDEQYFGPGTRLTVT.

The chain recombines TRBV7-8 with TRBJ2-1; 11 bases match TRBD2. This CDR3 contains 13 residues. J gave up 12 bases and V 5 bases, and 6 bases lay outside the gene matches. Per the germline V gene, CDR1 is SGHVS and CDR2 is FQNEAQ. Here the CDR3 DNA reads TGTGCCAGCAGCACACACGGGACTAGCGGGCAGTTCTTC. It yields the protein CASSTHGTSGQFF.